This is a list of T cell receptor beta chains from one sample in a study of early T cells in non-severe SARS-CoV-2 infection. TCRdb re-called the 5' RACE reads through MiXCR, storing one row per CDR3 protein. This table holds approximately 71,000 distinct CDR3 sequences, approximately 12% found once. Material for sequencing was whole blood. The receptors stem from an adult who was a healthcare worker with PCR-confirmed SARS-CoV-2 infection or an uninfected control (not recorded which). Each CDR3 is given with its conserved first and last residue. Fields, in order: V gene, D gene, clone size, J gene, CDR3 DNA, CDR3 protein. A D gene is named only where the DNA matches it firmly. A row's size may be missing; if present it is once, few, many or a size class.

v_call: TRBV13
d_call: NA
clone_size: many
j_call: TRBJ1-2
cdr3_nt: TGTGCCAGCAGCAGCCGGACGTTCGGCTACACCTTC
cdr3_aa: CASSSRTFGYTF

v_call: TRBV7-9
d_call: NA
clone_size: many
j_call: TRBJ1-6
cdr3_nt: TGTGCCAGCAGCGAAAGGGGGGGTAATTCACCCCTCCACTTT
cdr3_aa: CASSERGGNSPLHF

v_call: TRBV11-3
d_call: NA
clone_size: many
j_call: TRBJ2-3
cdr3_nt: TGTGCCAGCAGCTCGGTGGAATGGGACTCCTTTACAGATACGCAGTATTTT
cdr3_aa: CASSSVEWDSFTDTQYF

v_call: TRBV7-2
d_call: NA
clone_size: few
j_call: TRBJ2-3
cdr3_nt: TGTGCCAGCAGCTTAGACCCCGGGCGCACAGATACGCAGTATTTT
cdr3_aa: CASSLDPGRTDTQYF

v_call: TRBV7-9
d_call: NA
clone_size: NA
j_call: TRBJ2-7
cdr3_nt: TGTGCCAGCAGCTTAATTGGAGCCGAGCAGTACTTC
cdr3_aa: CASSLIGAEQYF

v_call: TRBV5-1
d_call: TRBD1
clone_size: few
j_call: TRBJ2-7
cdr3_nt: TGCGCCAGCAGCCGAACGACAGGGGGTGGAATAGCCTACGAGCAGTACTTC
cdr3_aa: CASSRTTGGGIAYEQYF

v_call: TRBV6-1
d_call: TRBD2
clone_size: many
j_call: TRBJ2-1
cdr3_nt: TGTGCCAGCAGTGGGGCTAGCGGGGGATACAATGAGCAGTTCTTC
cdr3_aa: CASSGASGGYNEQFF

v_call: TRBV20-1
d_call: TRBD2
clone_size: few
j_call: TRBJ2-3
cdr3_nt: TGCAGTGCCTTGGGGACTAGCGGTTACACAGATACGCAGTATTTT
cdr3_aa: CSALGTSGYTDTQYF

v_call: TRBV5-6
d_call: TRBD2
clone_size: many
j_call: TRBJ2-1
cdr3_nt: TGTGCCAGCAGCTTAGGAGCGGGAGGGACCTACAATGAGCAGTTCTTC
cdr3_aa: CASSLGAGGTYNEQFF

v_call: TRBV5-1
d_call: NA
clone_size: NA
j_call: TRBJ2-7
cdr3_nt: TGCGCCAGCAGTTCCGGGCTCTCCACCTACGAGCAGTACTTC
cdr3_aa: CASSSGLSTYEQYF

v_call: TRBV20-1
d_call: NA
clone_size: many
j_call: TRBJ2-1
cdr3_nt: TGCAGTGCTAGAACTTCCTTCCCCTACAATGAGCAGTTCTTC
cdr3_aa: CSARTSFPYNEQFF

v_call: TRBV4-1
d_call: TRBD2
clone_size: NA
j_call: TRBJ2-5
cdr3_nt: TGCGCCAGCAGCCCTAGCGGGAGCGGGCAAGAGACCCAGTACTTC
cdr3_aa: CASSPSGSGQETQYF

v_call: TRBV5-1
d_call: TRBD1
clone_size: many
j_call: TRBJ2-1
cdr3_nt: TGCGCCAGCAAGCTTGGTTACAGGGGGTTGCATGTATGGAATGAGCAGTTCTTC
cdr3_aa: CASKLGYRGLHVWNEQFF

v_call: TRBV5-1
d_call: NA
clone_size: few
j_call: TRBJ1-5
cdr3_nt: TGCGCCAGCAGCTTGGAGGGCAGGGTCGATCAGCCCCAGCATTTT
cdr3_aa: CASSLEGRVDQPQHF

v_call: TRBV7-8
d_call: NA
clone_size: NA
j_call: TRBJ2-3
cdr3_nt: TGTGCCAGCAGCACGGGTCTGTATACGCAGTATTTT
cdr3_aa: CASSTGLYTQYF

v_call: TRBV27
d_call: NA
clone_size: many
j_call: TRBJ2-3
cdr3_nt: TGTGCCAGCAGCCCTAAGGGACTCCCAAGCACAGATACGCAGTATTTT
cdr3_aa: CASSPKGLPSTDTQYF

v_call: TRBV14
d_call: NA
clone_size: few
j_call: TRBJ1-1
cdr3_nt: TGTGCCAGCAGCCAAGATCTTGGAGGGGCCCTGAACACTGAAGCTTTCTTT
cdr3_aa: CASSQDLGGALNTEAFF

v_call: TRBV29-1
d_call: TRBD2
clone_size: NA
j_call: TRBJ2-3
cdr3_nt: TGCAGCGTTTGGGACTACCAGGCCACAGATACGCAGTATTTT
cdr3_aa: CSVWDYQATDTQYF

v_call: TRBV29-1
d_call: NA
clone_size: few
j_call: TRBJ1-1
cdr3_nt: TGCAGCGTTGAAGACCCCCTGAGCGGCACTGAAGCTTTCTTT
cdr3_aa: CSVEDPLSGTEAFF

v_call: TRBV20-1
d_call: NA
clone_size: many
j_call: TRBJ2-5
cdr3_nt: TGCAGTGCTATCACCCCCGGGGTATCGGTGGCCCAGTACTTC
cdr3_aa: CSAITPGVSVAQYF

v_call: TRBV2
d_call: TRBD2
clone_size: NA
j_call: TRBJ2-7
cdr3_nt: TGTGCCAGCAGTGCGAGACTAGCGGGAGGGAAAACTCGCGAGCAGTACTTC
cdr3_aa: CASSARLAGGKTREQYF

v_call: TRBV7-9
d_call: NA
clone_size: few
j_call: TRBJ2-1
cdr3_nt: TGTGCCAGCAGCTCCAACGATCGGGGCTCCTACAATGAGCAGTTCTTC
cdr3_aa: CASSSNDRGSYNEQFF

v_call: TRBV12-3/TRBV12-4
d_call: NA
clone_size: NA
j_call: TRBJ1-6
cdr3_nt: TGTGCCAGCAGTTTATTGGAAGGTGGTTCACCCCTCCACTTT
cdr3_aa: CASSLLEGGSPLHF

v_call: TRBV7-8
d_call: NA
clone_size: many
j_call: TRBJ2-1
cdr3_nt: TGTGCCAGCAGCCCCGGGTCTGGTAACAATGAGCAGTTCTTC
cdr3_aa: CASSPGSGNNEQFF

v_call: TRBV27
d_call: NA
clone_size: NA
j_call: TRBJ2-2
cdr3_nt: TGTGCCAGCAGTTTAAAAAGTCCGGGACCCAACACCGGGGAGCTGTTTTTT
cdr3_aa: CASSLKSPGPNTGELFF

v_call: TRBV6-5
d_call: TRBD2
clone_size: few
j_call: TRBJ2-7
cdr3_nt: TGTGCCAGCAGTAAGGGACTAGCGGGGCCTCTCTACGAGCAGTACTTC
cdr3_aa: CASSKGLAGPLYEQYF

v_call: TRBV12-3/TRBV12-4
d_call: NA
clone_size: few
j_call: TRBJ1-5
cdr3_nt: TGTGCCAGCACGGAGACACTTAGCAATCAGCCCCAGCATTTT
cdr3_aa: CASTETLSNQPQHF

v_call: TRBV21-1
d_call: NA
clone_size: few
j_call: TRBJ1-5
cdr3_nt: TGTGCCAGCAGCCATAGGCCCGGGACTAATCTATCCAATCAGCCCCAGCATTTT
cdr3_aa: CASSHRPGTNLSNQPQHF

v_call: TRBV12-3/TRBV12-4
d_call: TRBD2
clone_size: NA
j_call: TRBJ2-7
cdr3_nt: TGTGCCAGCAGTGCCGGGACTAGCGGGAGAGGGAAGTACTTC
cdr3_aa: CASSAGTSGRGKYF

v_call: TRBV3-1
d_call: NA
clone_size: many
j_call: TRBJ2-7
cdr3_nt: TGTGCCAGCAGCCACCAATCCCGCGGGGTCCTGTCCTACGAGCAGTACTTC
cdr3_aa: CASSHQSRGVLSYEQYF

v_call: TRBV11-3
d_call: TRBD1
clone_size: few
j_call: TRBJ2-2
cdr3_nt: TGTGCCAGCAGCCCAGGGGGTAGCACCGGGGAGCTGTTTTTT
cdr3_aa: CASSPGGSTGELFF

v_call: TRBV2
d_call: TRBD1
clone_size: NA
j_call: TRBJ1-1
cdr3_nt: TGTGCCAGCACCTCCGACAGGGGAAGGGATAACACTGAAGCTTTCTTT
cdr3_aa: CASTSDRGRDNTEAFF

v_call: TRBV27
d_call: NA
clone_size: NA
j_call: TRBJ2-1
cdr3_nt: TGTGCCAGCAGTTTACGGATCGGGAGAGGCAATGAGCAGTTCTTC
cdr3_aa: CASSLRIGRGNEQFF

v_call: TRBV27
d_call: TRBD2
clone_size: many
j_call: TRBJ2-2
cdr3_nt: TGTGCCAGCAGACCAGGACTAGCATCCGGGGAGCTGTTTTTT
cdr3_aa: CASRPGLASGELFF

v_call: TRBV24-1
d_call: TRBD1
clone_size: few
j_call: TRBJ1-5
cdr3_nt: TGTGCCACCAGTGATTGGACAGGGGGCGATCAGCCCCAGCATTTT
cdr3_aa: CATSDWTGGDQPQHF

v_call: TRBV19
d_call: TRBD1
clone_size: few
j_call: TRBJ2-5
cdr3_nt: TGTGCCAGTTCCGGACAGGGGCTTCGCGAGACCCAGTACTTC
cdr3_aa: CASSGQGLRETQYF

v_call: TRBV3-1
d_call: NA
clone_size: many
j_call: TRBJ1-1
cdr3_nt: TGTGCCAGCAGCCAGGCCCCAAACACTGAAGCTTTCTTT
cdr3_aa: CASSQAPNTEAFF

v_call: TRBV7-3
d_call: NA
clone_size: NA
j_call: TRBJ2-2
cdr3_nt: TGTGCCAGCAGCGAAAAGTTCACCGGGGAGCTGTTTTTT
cdr3_aa: CASSEKFTGELFF

v_call: TRBV4-2
d_call: TRBD1
clone_size: NA
j_call: TRBJ1-4
cdr3_nt: TGTGCCAGCAGCCTTCGGACAGGTTATAATGAAAAACTGTTTTTT
cdr3_aa: CASSLRTGYNEKLFF

v_call: TRBV5-6
d_call: NA
clone_size: medium-sized
j_call: TRBJ1-1
cdr3_nt: TGTGCCAGCAGCTTATGGGGCTTCGGCACTGAAGCTTTCTTT
cdr3_aa: CASSLWGFGTEAFF

v_call: TRBV2
d_call: TRBD2
clone_size: NA
j_call: TRBJ2-3
cdr3_nt: TGTGCCAGCACCGGACTAGCGACAGATACGCAGTATTTT
cdr3_aa: CASTGLATDTQYF

v_call: TRBV5-1
d_call: NA
clone_size: many
j_call: TRBJ2-6
cdr3_nt: TGCGCCAGCAGCCTGAGGACCGCGAACTCTGGGGCCAACGTCCTGACTTTC
cdr3_aa: CASSLRTANSGANVLTF

v_call: TRBV20-1
d_call: NA
clone_size: few
j_call: TRBJ2-1
cdr3_nt: TGCAGTGCTAGAGATGGGGGGGGCTATGAGCAGTTCTTC
cdr3_aa: CSARDGGGYEQFF

v_call: TRBV28
d_call: NA
clone_size: many
j_call: TRBJ2-7
cdr3_nt: TGTGCCAGCAGTAATTCGTTTGCCTACGAGCAGTACTTC
cdr3_aa: CASSNSFAYEQYF

v_call: TRBV6-1
d_call: NA
clone_size: few
j_call: TRBJ1-1
cdr3_nt: TGTGCCAGCACGAGGAACACTGAAGCTTTCTTT
cdr3_aa: CASTRNTEAFF

v_call: TRBV20-1
d_call: NA
clone_size: NA
j_call: TRBJ2-7
cdr3_nt: TGCAGTGCCCCCGTCCCACAGGGTGGTTACGAGCAGTACTTC
cdr3_aa: CSAPVPQGGYEQYF

v_call: TRBV7-9
d_call: NA
clone_size: NA
j_call: TRBJ1-2
cdr3_nt: TGTGCCAGCAGCTTAGTGGGAGGTGGCTACACCTTC
cdr3_aa: CASSLVGGGYTF

v_call: TRBV29-1
d_call: NA
clone_size: NA
j_call: TRBJ1-1
cdr3_nt: TGCAGCGTTGAAGGGAGGACAGAAGGTAGTGAAGCTTTCTTT
cdr3_aa: CSVEGRTEGSEAFF

v_call: TRBV7-6
d_call: TRBD2
clone_size: NA
j_call: TRBJ2-3
cdr3_nt: TGTGCCAGCAGCTTGCGCGGGGGTGAAGATACGCAGTATTTT
cdr3_aa: CASSLRGGEDTQYF

v_call: TRBV20-1
d_call: NA
clone_size: many
j_call: TRBJ1-4
cdr3_nt: TGCAGTGCTAGAGAGAGAACGGGAGGCCCCGAAAAACTGTTTTTT
cdr3_aa: CSARERTGGPEKLFF

v_call: TRBV7-3
d_call: NA
clone_size: NA
j_call: TRBJ2-2
cdr3_nt: TGTGCCAGCAGCTTAGACAAACACGCGAACACCGGGGAGCTGTTTTTT
cdr3_aa: CASSLDKHANTGELFF

v_call: TRBV7-2
d_call: TRBD2
clone_size: few
j_call: TRBJ2-5
cdr3_nt: TGTGCCAGCAGCCCCCGGACTAGCGGGAGGCCCAAGTGGAAAGAGACCCAGTACTTC
cdr3_aa: CASSPRTSGRPKWKETQYF

v_call: TRBV12-3/TRBV12-4
d_call: TRBD1
clone_size: many
j_call: TRBJ1-5
cdr3_nt: TGTGCCAGCAGTCCGCAGGGGGGGACAGGGGGCTTAGGTAATCAGCCCCAGCATTTT
cdr3_aa: CASSPQGGTGGLGNQPQHF

v_call: TRBV3-1
d_call: TRBD1
clone_size: NA
j_call: TRBJ2-7
cdr3_nt: TGTGCCAGCAGCCAACTCCGGACAGGGATGATCCCCTACGAGCAGTACTTC
cdr3_aa: CASSQLRTGMIPYEQYF

v_call: TRBV20-1
d_call: NA
clone_size: NA
j_call: TRBJ2-7
cdr3_nt: TGCAGTGCTAGGGTCATTGGGGGCCGAAAGTCCTACGAGCAGTACTTC
cdr3_aa: CSARVIGGRKSYEQYF

v_call: TRBV5-6
d_call: TRBD2
clone_size: many
j_call: TRBJ2-3
cdr3_nt: TGTGCCAGCCTGACTAGCGGGAGGGCTGGAGATACGCAGTATTTT
cdr3_aa: CASLTSGRAGDTQYF

v_call: TRBV2
d_call: TRBD1
clone_size: few
j_call: TRBJ2-7
cdr3_nt: TGTGCCAGCAATGGGGACAGTCCCTACGAGCAGTACTTC
cdr3_aa: CASNGDSPYEQYF

v_call: TRBV7-6
d_call: TRBD2
clone_size: few
j_call: TRBJ2-3
cdr3_nt: TGTGCCAGCAGCTCCGAGGAGGGGCGGGGGGACACAGATACGCAGTATTTT
cdr3_aa: CASSSEEGRGDTDTQYF

v_call: TRBV19
d_call: NA
clone_size: many
j_call: TRBJ2-2
cdr3_nt: TGTGCCAGTAGTCCCAGGGCGACCGGGGAGCTGTTTTTT
cdr3_aa: CASSPRATGELFF

v_call: TRBV7-9
d_call: NA
clone_size: NA
j_call: TRBJ1-1
cdr3_nt: TGTGCCAGCAGCTTGAGTAACACTGAAGCTTTCTTT
cdr3_aa: CASSLSNTEAFF